This record looks at one T cell receptor beta chain sequence and its context. In its sample, this clonotype was seen a few times. Its antigen target is currently unknown. Base qualities are not at hand, and no much larger clone is one base apart. Measured from the cysteine to the phenylalanine, the CDR3 is 17 residues long. Only the CDR3 DNA stays, 51 bases, in frame from base 1. The germline V end is reduced by 7 bases and the J end by 0 bases; junction bases left unmatched: 12. Sample time point, as interpreted from the label and publication: around 45 days after influenza vaccine administration. Library method: RT-PCR. The sequencing machine was an Illumina HiSeq 2500. The public reads were run again by TCRdb, first through fastp at Q25 and then through MiXCR, and only productive beta chains were kept. Each entry is one CDR3 protein sequence, shown with its most common DNA and genes. The sample table records hundreds of thousands of distinct CDR3 sequences; approximately 13% of these occur just once. The biggest ten clones account for about an eighth of the sample.

This sample was taken from a study of response to subunit inactivated influenza vaccine (dated by TCRdb to 2016 to 2019). Background on the whole study: Deep quantitative profiling of the T cell receptor repertoire was used in the study to follow responses to a trivalent subunit inactivated influenza vaccine.

General findings and caveats noted by the study authors: The authors proposed that each seasonal influenza vaccination may bring in only a limited number of new T cells.

Sequenced here: PBMCs from blood, sampled roughly 6 weeks after vaccination. The sequence was obtained from a man aged 50 to 59 who received an inactivated influenza vaccine. Donor details come from another sample of the same person, matched by shared clones. This chain is built from TRBV12-3 or TRBV12-4 and TRBJ2-1; 7 middle bases align to TRBD1. The nucleotides read TGTGCCAGCATTGGGACAGAACTTAGGAGCTCCTACAATGAGCAGTTCTTC. It encodes CASIGTELRSSYNEQFF.